The rows below give T cell receptor beta chains drawn from one sample of a study of cytotoxic CD8 clonotypes in ibrutinib-treated CLL. Clones were sequenced by immunoSEQ multiplex PCR, and TCRdb holds only the in-frame ones, with some missing. The sample consists of approximately 200,000 clones, over 60% of them appearing once. The sample consisted of PBMCs, taken after 24 months of ibrutinib treatment. The receptors here all came from a human donor with chronic lymphocytic leukemia. The CDR3 runs from the conserved cysteine through the conserved F or W. D genes are given only for firm matches. Rows give clone size only sometimes, using once, few, many, or a class for an expanded clone.

size: few; D: -; J: TRBJ1-5; V: TRBV6-4; DNA: TGTGCCAGCAGTCAAGGGCGGGAGCAGCCCCAGCATTTT; CDR3: CASSQGREQPQHF
size: -; D: -; J: TRBJ2-7; V: TRBV4-1; DNA: TGCGCCAGCAGCCAAGGGGCAGCTCGTTACTACGAGCAGTACTTC; CDR3: CASSQGAARYYEQYF
size: -; D: -; J: TRBJ1-2; V: TRBV14; DNA: TGTGCCAGCAGCCAAGGCGGGCGCAAAGTTAACTATGGCTACACCTTC; CDR3: CASSQGGRKVNYGYTF
size: few; D: -; J: TRBJ2-5; V: TRBV28; DNA: TGTGCCAGCAGCATGACGCAAGGGGGATTGGAGACCCAGTACTTC; CDR3: CASSMTQGGLETQYF
size: -; D: TRBD1; J: TRBJ1-4; V: TRBV6-5; DNA: TGTGCCAGCAGGGAACAGGGGTTAGCTAATGAAAAACTGTTTTTT; CDR3: CASREQGLANEKLFF
size: -; D: TRBD2; J: TRBJ2-7; V: TRBV11-2; DNA: TGTGCCAGCAGCTTGGGACTAGCGGGCGAGCAGTACTTC; CDR3: CASSLGLAGEQYF
size: -; D: -; J: TRBJ2-1; V: TRBV14; DNA: TGTGCCAGCAGCCGAGAGGGTGCGCACAATGAGCAGTTCTTC; CDR3: CASSREGAHNEQFF
size: -; D: TRBD2; J: TRBJ2-1; V: TRBV4-3; DNA: TGCGCCAGCAGCCAAGGGGGACTAGCGGACAGCTCCTACAATGAGCAGTTCTTC; CDR3: CASSQGGLADSSYNEQFF
size: -; D: TRBD1; J: TRBJ1-2; V: TRBV2; DNA: TGTGCCAGCAGTGGACAGGGAATAGGCTATGGCTACACCTTC; CDR3: CASSGQGIGYGYTF
size: -; D: -; J: TRBJ2-1; V: TRBV19; DNA: TGTGCCAGTAGTATCGTGGTCGGAGTAGAGCAGTTCTTC; CDR3: CASSIVVGVEQFF
size: -; D: -; J: TRBJ2-7; V: TRBV30; DNA: TGTGCCTGGGATATCCCGGGACTGGAACCCAACTACGAGCAGTACTTC; CDR3: CAWDIPGLEPNYEQYF
size: -; D: -; J: TRBJ2-7; V: TRBV2; DNA: TGTGCCAGCTATGCGGGTTCCTACGAGCAGTACTTC; CDR3: CASYAGSYEQYF